Sequencing of this T cell receptor beta chain was carried out in a study of T cell responses to AZD1222 COVID-19 vaccine. Study-level points and caveats: In the spike-specific TCR repertoire, nearly half reportedly target unmutated variant regions. Only after the peak T cell response were repertoires sampled.

Clones were read by immunoSEQ multiplex PCR, and TCRdb kept only the in-frame ones, dropping some. The sample shows about 97,000 clones, roughly 89% of them seen only once. With respect to this clone: What it binds is unknown.

Trimming cost V 5 bases and J 2 bases, with 7 bases left between them. Germline V CDR1 and CDR2: KGHSH, LQKENI. CDR3 length: 13 residues. The sequenced sample was peripheral blood, obtained on day 0 of AZD1222 vaccination. This receptor was taken from an adult in good health. This sequence joins TRBV18 and TRBJ1-5, with unresolved D. The CDR3 loop reads CASSKDRNQPQHF. CDR3 coding DNA: TGTGCCAGCTCAAAGGACCGCAATCAGCCCCAGCATTTT.